Below are 19 T cell receptor beta chains sequenced from a single sample in a study of blood T cell repertoires in COVID-19. The method was immunoSEQ multiplex PCR; TCRdb's version includes in-frame clones alone and lacks a portion of them. The sample contains about 30,000 clones, about 87% of which appear only once. Sequencing was carried out using peripheral blood. Source of these receptors: a man aged 70-80 years with acute or convalescent COVID-19.

The chain carries TRBV6-5 and TRBJ2-5; 7 bases agree with TRBD2. The CDR3 length is 13 residues. V shed 7 bases, J shed 5 bases, and the junction held 7 bases outside the gene matches. Looked up from germline, CDR1 is MNHEY and CDR2 is SVGAGI. The CDR3 DNA follows: TGTGCCAGCAATCGGGGGGTAGGCGAGACCCAGTACTTC. Translating gives CASNRGVGETQYF.

This chain connects TRBV19 to TRBJ2-7; 11 positions agree with TRBD2. V dropped 5 bases and J dropped 4; count of bases not matched to a gene: 7. Germline loops: CDR1 LNHDA, CDR2 SQIVND (reference sequence). This CDR3 is 15 amino acids long. CDR3 nucleotides: TGTGCCAGTAGTCTAAGGACTAGCGGGCGTTACGAGCAGTACTTC. Residues: CASSLRTSGRYEQYF.

J is TRBJ2-1 and V is TRBV15; TRBD1 is a possible D gene (6 bases). The V and J ends lost 2 bases and 2 bases respectively, with 10 bases between them. From germline, CDR1 is LNHNV and CDR2 YYDKDF (reference sequence). The CDR3 consists of 15 residues. In DNA, the CDR3 is TGTGCCACCAGCAGACAAAGGGACACCTACAATGAGCAGTTCTTC. It codes for CATSRQRDTYNEQFF.

This clone was picked up one time. The rearrangement uses TRBV11-3 and TRBJ2-3; 7 bases map to TRBD1. CDR1 and CDR2 from the germline V gene are SGHNT and YENEEA. This CDR3 region has 14 residues. V trimming: 3 bases; J trimming: 7 bases; junction bases outside the gene matches: 7. The CDR3 DNA is TGTGCCAGCAGCTTGAATCCGGGACAGTATACGCAGTATTTT. This sequence encodes CASSLNPGQYTQYF.

The rearrangement links TRBV6-5 to TRBJ2-7; 8 nucleotides align to TRBD1. The CDR3 length is 16 residues. Germline CDR1 and CDR2: MNHEY and SVGAGI. The J segment lost 5 bases and the V segment lost 0 bases, leaving 9 bases of the junction unmatched. CDR3 in DNA: TGTGCCAGCAGTTACTCGAAAGGGACAGGAAACAACGAGCAGTACTTC. Its protein is CASSYSKGTGNNEQYF.

CDR3: CASRGDAGGEQYF. The CDR3 DNA sequence: TGTGCCAGCAGGGGGGATGCCGGGGGCGAGCAGTACTTC. The chain uses TRBV6-6 and TRBJ2-7, with D possibly TRBD2 on 6 matching bases. V lost 6 bases, J lost 6 bases, and 15 bases lay in between. This CDR3 contains 13 residues. Germline loops: CDR1 MNHNY, CDR2 SVGAGI (reference sequence).

J is TRBJ1-6 and V is TRBV6-5, with D perhaps matching TRBD1 (6 bases). Germline CDR1 is MNHEY and CDR2 is SVGAGI. Between the trimmed V and J ends, which lost 2 bases and 9 bases, there was a span of 17 bases. The CDR3 sequence is 16 residues long. The CDR3 sequence is CASSYQHRAQGSPLHF. The CDR3 DNA reads as TGTGCCAGCAGTTACCAGCACAGGGCCCAAGGTTCACCCCTCCACTTT.

The chain combines TRBV7-8 with TRBJ2-7, with TRBD1 matching 9 bases. Losses at the gene ends were 4 bases for V and 4 bases for J; bases not matched to a gene: 5. CDR1 and CDR2 (germline): SGHVS, FQNEAQ. This CDR3 is built from 14 residues. Written as DNA, the CDR3 is TGTGCCAGCAGCTCTACGACAGGGGGGTACGAGCAGTACTTC. Translated, it gives CASSSTTGGYEQYF.

This sequence joins TRBV6-5 and TRBJ1-1; maybe TRBD1 (5 bases). Trimming removed 6 bases from V and 4 bases from J, with 18 bases in between. Germline CDR1 MNHEY, CDR2 SVGAGI. CDR3 length: 15 residues. This chain's CDR3 is CASSMSQGAGTEAFF. The CDR3 nucleotides read TGTGCCAGCAGCATGTCGCAAGGGGCCGGCACTGAAGCTTTCTTT.

This sequence joins TRBV25-1 and TRBJ1-5; D call uncertain. Trimming took off 7 bases at V and 6 bases at J, with 7 bases between the two ends. The CDR3 has 11 amino acids. The germline V gene has CDR1 MGHDK and CDR2 SYGVNS. The CDR3 spells CASIVRQPQHF. The CDR3 DNA is TGTGCCAGCATTGTCCGTCAGCCCCAGCATTTT.

This clone was seen more than once but under ten times. This chain connects TRBV28 to TRBJ2-7; 11 nucleotides match TRBD2. J lost 4 bases, V lost 10 bases, and 9 bases had no gene match. Germline values: CDR1 MDHEN, CDR2 SYDVKM. The CDR3 runs 14 residues. CDR3 sequence (DNA): TGTGCCACTACGACCGGGACTAGCGGTTACGAGCAGTACTTC. This encodes CATTTGTSGYEQYF.

J is TRBJ1-6 and V is TRBV19; no clear D. V dropped 1 base and J dropped 8 bases, with 12 bases sitting between them. The CDR3 is made up of 15 amino acids. The germline gives CDR1 LNHDA, CDR2 SQIVND (reference sequence). CDR3: CASSIAGLGDSPLHF. The CDR3 DNA is TGTGCCAGTAGTATAGCCGGACTTGGGGATTCACCCCTCCACTTT.

CDR3 sequence (DNA): TGTGCCAGCAGCGTCGGTGGGACAGGGCTCAATGAGCAGTTCTTC. Amino acids: CASSVGGTGLNEQFF. The chain combines TRBV7-6 with TRBJ2-1, with 9 bases fitting TRBD1. Trimming at V came to 5 bases and at J to 6 bases, leaving 8 bases not matched to a gene. The CDR3 length is 15 residues. Looked up from germline, CDR1 is SGHVS and CDR2 is FNYEAQ. Using reference TRBV7-6 and TRBJ2-1 for the parts outside the CDR3, the full variable domain is GAGVSQSPRYKVTKRGQDVALRCDPISGHVSLYWYRQALGQGPEFLTYFNYEAQQDKSGLPNDRFSAERPEGSISTLTIQRTEQRDSAMYRCASSVGGTGLNEQFFGPGTRLTVL.

The CDR3 reads CASHSTGGYRNYGYTF. The CDR3 nucleotides are TGCGCCAGCCATTCGACAGGGGGCTATCGGAACTATGGCTACACCTTC. V and J are TRBV10-2 and TRBJ1-2; 10 nucleotides line up with TRBD1. CDR3 length equals 16 residues. V lost 8 bases and J lost 2; bases outside the gene matches: 11. Germline assignment: CDR1 WSHSY and CDR2 SAAADI.

The chain has TRBV11-3 and TRBJ2-7; the D gene is possibly TRBD2 (5 bases). The V and J ends lost 5 bases and 3 bases respectively, with 11 bases between them. The CDR3 is 13 amino acids. Germline values: CDR1 SGHNT, CDR2 YENEEA. The CDR3 DNA follows: TGTGCCAGCAGCCCTGGGAGACGCTACGAGCAGTACTTC. Protein: CASSPGRRYEQYF.

This rearrangement joins TRBV18 to TRBJ2-7; tentative D call: TRBD1 (5 bases). The CDR3 spans 15 residues. V lost 3 bases to trimming and J lost 5 bases, with 17 bases between them. Germline CDR1 reads KGHSH; CDR2 reads LQKENI. In nucleotides, the CDR3 is TGTGCCAGCTCACCTGGAGTTGCAGGGTCCAACGAGCAGTACTTC. This gives the protein CASSPGVAGSNEQYF.

This sequence joins TRBV2 and TRBJ2-7; 9 bases align to TRBD1. Germline values: CDR1 SNHLY, CDR2 FYNNEI. This CDR3 has 13 residues. The CDR3, as DNA: TGTGCAGAGGGACAGGGCGACTCCTACGAGCAGTACTTC. Translated, it gives CAEGQGDSYEQYF.

The V and J genes are TRBV11-3 and TRBJ1-1; 9 nucleotides agree with TRBD1. CDR1 SGHNT and CDR2 YENEEA come from the germline V gene. V was pared by 2 bases and J by 6 bases, with 4 bases of the junction left unmatched. The CDR3 sequence is 14 residues long. In DNA form, the CDR3 reads TGTGCCAGCAGCTTAACAGGGGGCAGTGCTGAAGCTTTCTTT. It encodes CASSLTGGSAEAFF.

The chain joins TRBV5-1 to TRBJ1-1; D gene uncertain. CDR1 and CDR2 (germline): SGHRS, YFSETQ. V was shortened by 0 bases and J by 1 base, with 7 bases between the two germline ends. The CDR3 is made up of 14 amino acids. The CDR3 sequence is CASSLARRNTEAFF. Here the CDR3 DNA reads TGCGCCAGCAGCTTGGCTCGTCGGAACACTGAAGCTTTCTTT.